Ten or more counts support the clone carrying this T cell receptor beta chain. Stated treatment: PENTA 11 planned treatment interruption arm or continuous ART arm. Naive CD4+ CD45RA+ CD45RO- T cells were sorted from thawed PBMCs. This record belongs to a study of HIV-infected children after antiretroviral therapy interruption. Study-level background: All children had CD4+ count above 500 and viral load below 50 copies/ml.

This CDR3 comprises 16 residues. Germline values: CDR1 LNHDA, CDR2 SQIVND (reference sequence). Trimming left V 5 bases short and J 0 bases short, with 17 bases between. The TCR library was built from RNA with a 3' RACE protocol and unique molecular identifiers. TCRdb reanalysed the 3' RACE reads using MiXCR and keeps one entry per CDR3 protein. The data show approximately 89,000 distinct CDR3 sequences, roughly 6.7% seen once. This TCR was sampled from a pool of human donors with HIV. This sample comprised CD45RA+ CD4+ T cells from PBMCs, pooled from several time points, obtained from a donor given antiretroviral therapy, either interrupted or continuous. Indicated subset: naive CD4+ CD45RA+ CD45RO- T cells. The chain is built from TRBV19 and TRBJ2-7; the D is unclear. The CDR3 loop reads CASSQYGLSSSYEQYF. The CDR3 nucleotides are TGTGCCAGTAGTCAATACGGGCTATCGAGCTCCTACGAGCAGTACTTC.